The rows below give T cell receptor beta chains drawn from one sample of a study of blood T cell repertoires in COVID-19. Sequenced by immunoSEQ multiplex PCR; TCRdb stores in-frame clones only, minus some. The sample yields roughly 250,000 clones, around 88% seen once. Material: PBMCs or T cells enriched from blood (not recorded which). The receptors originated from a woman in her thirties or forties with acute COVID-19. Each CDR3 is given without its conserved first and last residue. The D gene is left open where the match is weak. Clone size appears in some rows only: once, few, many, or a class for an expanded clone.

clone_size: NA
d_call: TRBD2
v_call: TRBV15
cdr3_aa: ATSSRTSGFKQF

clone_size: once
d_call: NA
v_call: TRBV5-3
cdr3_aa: ARSLVGMASYRSYNEQF

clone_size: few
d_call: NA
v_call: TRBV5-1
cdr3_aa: ASSPKPQGGSGNTIY

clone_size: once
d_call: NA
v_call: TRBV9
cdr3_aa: ASSVGQGSGELF

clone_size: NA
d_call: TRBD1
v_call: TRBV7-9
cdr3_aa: ASSLAPGQGGIYNEQF

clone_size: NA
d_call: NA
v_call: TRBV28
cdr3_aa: ASSFPPTDSYEQY

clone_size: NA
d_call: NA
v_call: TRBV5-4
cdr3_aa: ASSLGGSKSLYEQY

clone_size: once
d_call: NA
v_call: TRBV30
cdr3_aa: AWTRENIEQF

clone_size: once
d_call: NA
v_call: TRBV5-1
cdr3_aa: ASSLEVGAPGEAF

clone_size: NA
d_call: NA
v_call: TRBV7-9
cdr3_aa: ASSSLTQVYNEQF

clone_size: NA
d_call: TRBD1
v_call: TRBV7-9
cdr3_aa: ASSTGDGPLSGYT

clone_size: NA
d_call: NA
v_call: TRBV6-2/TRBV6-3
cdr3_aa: ASSFTGELF

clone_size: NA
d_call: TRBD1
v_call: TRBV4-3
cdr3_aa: ASSQPPPGQGAAEAF

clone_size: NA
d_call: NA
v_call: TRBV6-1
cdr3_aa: ASSENELILYNEQF

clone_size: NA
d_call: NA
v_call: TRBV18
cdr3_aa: ASSLNGDGYT

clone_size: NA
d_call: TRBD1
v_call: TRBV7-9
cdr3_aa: ASSPRTGGADSPLH

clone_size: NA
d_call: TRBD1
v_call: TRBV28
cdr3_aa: ATSPLGTEGVDTIY

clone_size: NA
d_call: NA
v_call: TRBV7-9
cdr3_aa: ASSRSVYGLEAF

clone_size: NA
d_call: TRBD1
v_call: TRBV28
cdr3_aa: ASRLPGQGDTIY

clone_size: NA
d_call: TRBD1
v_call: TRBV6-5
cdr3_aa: ASSYGTGGSYEQY

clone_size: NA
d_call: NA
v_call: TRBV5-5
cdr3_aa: ASSSDSMYQPQH

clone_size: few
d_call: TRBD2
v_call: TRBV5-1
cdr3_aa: ASSFPSGGRRSDNEQF

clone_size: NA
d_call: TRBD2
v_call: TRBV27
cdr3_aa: ASSGLAEGNEQF

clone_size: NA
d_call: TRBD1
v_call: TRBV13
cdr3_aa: ASSTTGGTKNIQY

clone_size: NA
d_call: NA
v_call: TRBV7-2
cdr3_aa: ATYPQGKYGTEAF